This entry features one T cell receptor beta chain sequence. Its antigen is unidentified. These data originate in a study of cytomegalovirus exposure and HLA in healthy donors. Study information: Roughly 89 million unique TCR sequences came from HLA-typed donors in an early release.

V trimming: 3 bases; J trimming: 0 bases; junction bases outside the gene matches: 4. The CDR3 contains 15 residues. Germline V gene sequence: CDR1 SGHTA, CDR2 FQGNSA. With 60 Vbeta and 13 Jbeta primers, the PCR was carried out. The protocol was immunoSEQ multiplex PCR, while the TCRdb copy is restricted to in-frame clones and leaves out a portion. Among about 150,000 clones listed, over 60% were seen once. Study outcomes and limitations: Many donors shared some public TCRs, even though most TCR sequences were rare. Later on, an analysis tied around 17,000 TCR beta sequences to HLA alleles at 0.05 false discovery rate.

V and J are TRBV7-2 and TRBJ1-2, with TRBD1 matching over 7 bases. The TCR was taken from a woman aged 55-70 years in good health and CMV-seronegative. The sequenced sample was PBMCs. The CDR3 region has the DNA TGTGCCAGCAGCTTTGGGACAGCATCTAACTATGGCTACACCTTC. It is translated as CASSFGTASNYGYTF. Looking up the rest from reference TRBV7-2 and TRBJ1-2 gives the full variable domain: GAGVSQSPSNKVTEKGKDVELRCDPISGHTALYWYRQSLGQGLEFLIYFQGNSAPDKSGLPSDRFSAERTGGSVSTLTIQRTQQEDSAVYLCASSFGTASNYGYTFGSGTRLTVV.